These 5 T cell receptor beta chains were all obtained from the same sample, sequenced in a study of untreated major depressive disorder. Antigens for these TCRs are unknown. Profiling relied on immunoSEQ multiplex PCR, and the TCRdb table lists in-frame clones only, not all of them. Altogether approximately 25,000 clones are present, roughly nine tenths being singletons, with the ten largest covering 0.55% to 0.9%. The study's findings and limits: TRBV05-01 (Vbeta 5.1) usage was higher in CD4+ T cells of depressed patients than controls.

Specimen: CD4+ T cells from PBMCs. The receptors shown here come from a woman in her 30s with major depressive disorder.

This chain connects TRBV4-2 to TRBJ2-3, with D possibly TRBD2 on 5 matching bases. The CDR3 contains 14 residues. Trimming pared 5 bases from V and 1 base from J, leaving 10 bases between. The germline CDR1 and CDR2 sequences are LGHNA and YNFKEQ. CDR3 nucleotides: TGTGCCAGCAGCTCAGGACTTGGCACAGATACGCAGTATTTT. Protein sequence: CASSSGLGTDTQYF.

The chain joins TRBV7-2 to TRBJ2-7; a weak D match, TRBD1 (6 bases). Germline V gives CDR1 SGHTA, CDR2 FQGNSA. This CDR3 is 13 amino acids long. Trimming removed 1 base at V and 2 bases at J, with 6 bases between. The CDR3 is CASSLGTAYEQYF. In DNA form, the CDR3 reads TGTGCCAGCAGCTTAGGGACAGCCTACGAGCAGTACTTC.

The chain uses TRBV12-5 and TRBJ2-7; perhaps TRBD2 as D (5 bases). The V gene's germline CDR1 is LGHNT and CDR2 FRNRAP. The CDR3 loop spans 16 amino acids. Between the trimmed V and J ends, which lost 0 bases and 4 bases, there was a span of 16 bases. The DNA of the CDR3 is TGTGCTAGTGGTTTGGTACTGGGAGAAGGTCCTTACGAGCAGTACTTC. It codes for CASGLVLGEGPYEQYF.

The chain has TRBV6-5 and TRBJ2-7, with 8 bases fitting TRBD2. The ends lost 6 bases at V and 4 bases at J; junction bases unmatched: 5. The CDR3 spans 13 residues. Germline values: CDR1 MNHEY, CDR2 SVGAGI. CDR3 sequence reads: CASSPGLVYEQYF. The DNA of the CDR3 is TGTGCCAGCAGCCCGGGACTAGTTTACGAGCAGTACTTC.

The chain carries TRBV9 and TRBJ2-5; D might be TRBD1 (5 bases). V was pared by 4 bases and J by 4 bases, with 11 bases between. The CDR3 length is 13 residues. Germline CDR1 SGDLS, CDR2 YYNGEE. The CDR3 DNA follows: TGTGCCAGCAGCCAGGGAAGGGGAGAGACCCAGTACTTC. Translation: CASSQGRGETQYF.